This T cell receptor (beta chain) was retrieved from a study of shared clonotypes between healthy human individuals. V lost 6 bases and J lost 11; bases outside the gene matches: 9. The CDR3 spans 13 residues. CDR1 is SEHNR and CDR2 is FQNEAQ in the germline V gene (reference sequence). Sequencing was performed with immunoSEQ multiplex PCR; in TCRdb, only in-frame clones are kept and a portion is missing. The sample lists under 350,000 clones, roughly 87% occurring once. The TCR sequence derives from a man younger than 35 in good health. The chain recombines TRBV7-9 with TRBJ1-4; 7 bases align to TRBD1. Sequenced: memory CD8+ T cells sorted from blood. Subset specified: CD45RO+ cells pooled with CCR7-negative TemRA cells. CDR3 residues: CASRRDDREKLFF. The CDR3 nucleotides are TGTGCCAGCAGGAGGGACGACAGGGAGAAACTGTTTTTT.